A selection of T cell receptor beta chains follows, all from one sample in a study of post-analysis software for immune sequencing data. TCRdb recomputed calls from the PCR reads with MiXCR, one row per CDR3 protein. The sample consists of a few hundred thousand distinct CDR3 sequences, less than 40% of them appearing once. The sample comprised blood. All receptors derive from a girl aged 10 to 17 with multiple sclerosis. CDR3s include the opening cysteine and the closing phenylalanine or tryptophan. A D gene is named only where the DNA matches it firmly.

>-|14|TRBJ2-3|TRBV2
CASSEDRRTDTQYF
>TRBD2|14|TRBJ2-1|TRBV12-5
CASAASGGSNEQFF
>-|15|TRBJ2-1|TRBV5-1
CASSPGSDSYNEQFF
>-|14|TRBJ2-3|TRBV2
CASSEVGRRDTQYF
>TRBD1|14|TRBJ1-5|TRBV9
CASSGTGGQQPQHF
>TRBD1|11|TRBJ2-1|TRBV19
CASGTGNEQFF
>TRBD2|16|TRBJ2-7|TRBV20-1
CSARAIKGLAGAEQYF
>-|15|TRBJ2-3|TRBV12-3/TRBV12-4
CASSPQDLASDTQYF
>TRBD2|18|TRBJ2-1|TRBV5-1
CASSLGFQRGTLYNEQFF
>-|14|TRBJ2-5|TRBV20-1
CSARDWSVGETQYF
>TRBD1|15|TRBJ2-7|TRBV6-5
CASSYSDREGYEQYF